What follows describes a single TCR beta chain. Its recognized antigen is unknown. No base quality information exists; no much larger clone differs at one position. The protocol used for the library was the immunoSEQ multiplex PCR assay. Drawn from immuneACCESS, this table holds only the in-frame rearrangements with V and J called that TCRdb kept. Clones are partly lost; checked studies trace under half to an unresolved V gene and leave the rest unexplained. The sample table contains 250,000 to 300,000 clones; only one count was recorded for over 75% of them. The ten largest clones capture about 14% of the sample. These data are taken from a study of control samples from healthy donors and cancer patients (dated by TCRdb to about 2020). CDR1 is given as SGHTS and CDR2 as YDEGEE, both from the germline V gene. The junction shows trimming of 3 bases on V and 1 base on J, plus 8 bases between the germline ends. The CDR3, cysteine through phenylalanine, is 15 amino acids long. This entry keeps only the CDR3 DNA: 45 bases, framed from base 1.

The sequence links TRBV5-8 to TRBJ2-6; the best D guess is TRBD1, with 5 bases matching. The material sequenced was PBMCs. The origin of this receptor is a woman aged 55-70 years with lung cancer. The DNA sequence is TGTGCCAGCAGCTCGCCAGGGTCTGGGGCCAACGTCCTGACTTTC. Translation gives CASSSPGSGANVLTF.